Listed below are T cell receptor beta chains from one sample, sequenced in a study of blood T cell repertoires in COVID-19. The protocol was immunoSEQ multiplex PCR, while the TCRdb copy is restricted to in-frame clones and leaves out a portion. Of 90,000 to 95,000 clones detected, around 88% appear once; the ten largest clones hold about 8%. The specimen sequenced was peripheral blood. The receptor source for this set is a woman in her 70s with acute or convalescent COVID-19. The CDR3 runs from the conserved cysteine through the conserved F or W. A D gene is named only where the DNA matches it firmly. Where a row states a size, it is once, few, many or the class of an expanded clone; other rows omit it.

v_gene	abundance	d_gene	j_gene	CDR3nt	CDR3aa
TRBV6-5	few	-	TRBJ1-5	TGTGCCAGCAGAGAGACTACCCAGCCCCAGCATTTT	CASRETTQPQHF
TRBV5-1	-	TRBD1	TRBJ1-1	TGCGCCAGCAGCGAACACATAATACTGGACAGGGAAGCTTTCTTT	CASSEHIILDREAFF
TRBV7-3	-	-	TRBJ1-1	TGTGCCAGCAGCTTAGACCCAACGTCGGGGATGGGTAACACTGAAGCTTTCTTT	CASSLDPTSGMGNTEAFF
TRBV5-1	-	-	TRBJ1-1	TGCGCCAGCAGCTTGGATCAGGGGTGGACTGAAGCTTTCTTT	CASSLDQGWTEAFF
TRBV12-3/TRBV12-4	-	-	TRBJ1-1	TGTGCCAGCGAACTACAAATGAACACTGAAGCTTTCTTT	CASELQMNTEAFF
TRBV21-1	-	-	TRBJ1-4	TGTGCCAGCAGCACCCGACAGGGTTCGACTAATGAAAAACTGTTTTTT	CASSTRQGSTNEKLFF
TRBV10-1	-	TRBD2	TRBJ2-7	TGCGCCAGCAGTGAGTCAGTGTCTAGCGGCGCCTACGAGCAGTACTTC	CASSESVSSGAYEQYF
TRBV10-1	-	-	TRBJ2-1	TGCGCCAGCAGCAGGGACAAGTCCTACAATGAGCAGTTCTTC	CASSRDKSYNEQFF
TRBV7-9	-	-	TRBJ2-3	TGTGCCAGCAGCTTAGTAGGGGGTAGCACAGATACGCAGTATTTT	CASSLVGGSTDTQYF
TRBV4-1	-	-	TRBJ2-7	TGCGCCAGCAGCCAAGTTAAAATCTCCTACGAGCAGTACTTC	CASSQVKISYEQYF
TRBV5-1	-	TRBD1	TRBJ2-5	TGCGCCAGCAGCCCCAACGTGGGGACAGATCAAGAGACCCAGTACTTC	CASSPNVGTDQETQYF
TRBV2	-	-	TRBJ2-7	TGTGCCAGCAGTGAAAGTGGGGGGAGATACGAGCAGTACTTC	CASSESGGRYEQYF
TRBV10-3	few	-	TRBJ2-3	TGTGCCATCAGTCGACAGGTCCTGGGAGATACGCAGTATTTT	CAISRQVLGDTQYF
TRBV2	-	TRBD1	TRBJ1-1	TGTGCCAGCAGTGTCACAGGGGGAATCTCTGAAGCTTTCTTT	CASSVTGGISEAFF
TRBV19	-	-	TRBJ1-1	TGTGCCAGTACCCCAGGCGGGTGGGGAGGAACTGAAGCTTTCTTT	CASTPGGWGGTEAFF
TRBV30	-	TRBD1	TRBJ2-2	TGTGCCTGGAGTCCCAGGGGGCGGTCCGGGGAGCTGTTTTTT	CAWSPRGRSGELFF
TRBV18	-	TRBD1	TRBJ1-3	TGTGCCAGCTCGCCCGAACAGGGGAAAGGAAACACCATATATTTT	CASSPEQGKGNTIYF
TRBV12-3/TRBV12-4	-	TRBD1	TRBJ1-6	TGTGCCAGCAGTTCAGGGGGTAATTCACCCCTCCACTTT	CASSSGGNSPLHF
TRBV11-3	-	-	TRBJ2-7	TGTGCCAGCAGCGCCCAGAGTAGCAGCTACGAGCAGTACTTC	CASSAQSSSYEQYF
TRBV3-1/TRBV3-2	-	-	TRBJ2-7	TGTGCCAGCAGCCAAGATGTGGGCGTCCCTAAGCAGTACTTC	CASSQDVGVPKQYF
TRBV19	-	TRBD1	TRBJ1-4	TGTGCCAGTAGTGGTGAACAGGGGGCGCCGGAAAAACTGTTTTTT	CASSGEQGAPEKLFF
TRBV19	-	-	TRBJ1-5	TGTGCCACCTCGTTCGGGGTGTATAGCAATCAGCCCCAGCATTTT	CATSFGVYSNQPQHF
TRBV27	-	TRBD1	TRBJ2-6	TGTGCCAGCAGTTTAGAGGGGGCGGCCAACGTCCTGACTTTC	CASSLEGAANVLTF
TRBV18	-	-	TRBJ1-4	TGTGCCAGCTCACTGGTACATAATGAAAAACTGTTTTTT	CASSLVHNEKLFF
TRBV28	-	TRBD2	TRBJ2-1	TGTGCCAGCAGCCTAGCGGGAGTTGCCCACAATGAGCAGTTCTTC	CASSLAGVAHNEQFF
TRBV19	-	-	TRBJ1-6	TGTGCCAGTGGTACCCGGGACGGACTAAATTCACCCCTCCACTTT	CASGTRDGLNSPLHF
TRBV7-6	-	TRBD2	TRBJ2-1	TGTGCCAGCAGCTCACTAGCGGACACAAAGCCAAGTTTGTTCTTC	CASSSLADTKPSLFF
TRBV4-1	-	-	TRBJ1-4	TGCGCCAGCAGCCAAGTTTCCGGGGTAGATGAAAAACTGTTTTTT	CASSQVSGVDEKLFF
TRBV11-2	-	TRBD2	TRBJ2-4	TGTGCCAGCAGCTTCCCGACTAGCGGGGGGGCCGGGACCAAAAACATTCAGTACTTC	CASSFPTSGGAGTKNIQYF
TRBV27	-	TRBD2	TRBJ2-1	TGTGCCAGCAGGATTAGCGGGAGCGTGCGTGAGCAGTTCTTC	CASRISGSVREQFF
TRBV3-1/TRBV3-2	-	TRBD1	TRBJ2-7	TGTGCCAGCAGCCGAAGATTGGGGACAGGGGCCACCTACGAGCAGTACTTC	CASSRRLGTGATYEQYF
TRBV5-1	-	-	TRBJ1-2	TGCGCCAGCAGCTTGGTCCAGGGAGGCTATGGCTACACCTTC	CASSLVQGGYGYTF
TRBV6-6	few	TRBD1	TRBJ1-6	TGTGCCAGCAGCCGCGGACAGGGGGATTCACCCCTCCACTTT	CASSRGQGDSPLHF
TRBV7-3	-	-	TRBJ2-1	TGTGCCAGCAGCTTAGGTGACGCGGGGCACAATGAGCAGTTCTTC	CASSLGDAGHNEQFF
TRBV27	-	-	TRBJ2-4	TGTGCCAGCAGAGATGGGGACTCCCCTAGACAAAACATTCAGTACTTC	CASRDGDSPRQNIQYF
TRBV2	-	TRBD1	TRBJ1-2	TGTGCCAGCACACTACAGGGGGGGACTGACTATGGCTACACCTTC	CASTLQGGTDYGYTF
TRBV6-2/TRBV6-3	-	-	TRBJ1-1	TGTGCCAGCAGTTACTCGGTTCCACAGTGGGAAGCTTTCTTT	CASSYSVPQWEAFF
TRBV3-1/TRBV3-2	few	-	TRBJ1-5	TGTGCCAGCAGCCTAGCCCATAGCAATCAGCCCCAGCATTTT	CASSLAHSNQPQHF
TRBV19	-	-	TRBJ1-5	TGTGCCAGTAGTCAAGGACAGATCAATCAGCCCCAGCATTTT	CASSQGQINQPQHF
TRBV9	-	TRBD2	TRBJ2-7	TGTGCCAGCAGCGGTAGCGGGGGGACCTACGAGCAGTACTTC	CASSGSGGTYEQYF
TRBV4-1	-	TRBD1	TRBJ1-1	TGCGCCAGCAGCCATCCGGACAGGGGATACACTGAAGCTTTCTTT	CASSHPDRGYTEAFF
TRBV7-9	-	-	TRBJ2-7	TGTGCCAGCAGCTTAGGAAGTCTAGCATTCTACGAGCAGTACTTC	CASSLGSLAFYEQYF
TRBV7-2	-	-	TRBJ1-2	TGTGCCAGCAGCTCAGGACAGACAAATGGCTACACCTTC	CASSSGQTNGYTF
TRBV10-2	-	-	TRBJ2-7	TGCGCCAGCAGTGCCAATCGGTGGGATAGCGGAGCGACCTACGAGCAGTACTTC	CASSANRWDSGATYEQYF
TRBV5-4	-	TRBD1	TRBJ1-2	TGTGCCAGCAGCCCTCCTCCCCCGGGACAGGGGATCCGTGGCTACACCTTC	CASSPPPPGQGIRGYTF
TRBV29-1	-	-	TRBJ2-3	TGCAGCGTTGAGGGGGGGCGCGGGGCAGATACGCAGTATTTT	CSVEGGRGADTQYF
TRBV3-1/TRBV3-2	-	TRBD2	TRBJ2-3	TGTGCCAGCAGCCCACGGACTAGCGGGAGCGCAGATACGCAGTATTTT	CASSPRTSGSADTQYF